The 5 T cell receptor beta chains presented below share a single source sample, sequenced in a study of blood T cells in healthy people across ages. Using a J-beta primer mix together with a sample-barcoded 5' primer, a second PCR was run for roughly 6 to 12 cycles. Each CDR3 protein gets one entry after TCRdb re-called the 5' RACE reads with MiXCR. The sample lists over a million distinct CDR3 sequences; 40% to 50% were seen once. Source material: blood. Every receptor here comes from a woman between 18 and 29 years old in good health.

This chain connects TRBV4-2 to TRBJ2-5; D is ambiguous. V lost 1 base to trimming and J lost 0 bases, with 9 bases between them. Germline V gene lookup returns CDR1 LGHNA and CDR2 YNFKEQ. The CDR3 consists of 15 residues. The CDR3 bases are TGTGCCAGCAGCCAAGTAGGGAACGACCAAGAGACCCAGTACTTC. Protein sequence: CASSQVGNDQETQYF.

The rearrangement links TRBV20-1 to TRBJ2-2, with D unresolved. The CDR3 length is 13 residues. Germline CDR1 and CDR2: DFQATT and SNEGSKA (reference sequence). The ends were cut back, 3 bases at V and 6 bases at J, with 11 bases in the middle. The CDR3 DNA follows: TGCAGTGCTAGGGGCGACCGGGCCGGGGAGCTGTTTTTT. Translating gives CSARGDRAGELFF.

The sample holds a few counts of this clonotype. CDR3 DNA sequence: TGCAGTGCCCGGATGGGACAGGGAGACGAGCAGTACTTC. This translates into CSARMGQGDEQYF. V gene TRBV20-1 combines with J gene TRBJ2-7; 9 bases agree with TRBD1. Germline lookup yields CDR1 DFQATT and CDR2 SNEGSKA (reference sequence). Unmatched junction bases numbered 8, after V lost 6 bases and J lost 5 bases. The CDR3 length is 13 residues.

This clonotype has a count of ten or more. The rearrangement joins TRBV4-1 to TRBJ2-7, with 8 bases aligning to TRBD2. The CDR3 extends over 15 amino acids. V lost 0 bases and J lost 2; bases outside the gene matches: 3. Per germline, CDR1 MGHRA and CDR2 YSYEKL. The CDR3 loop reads CASSQDPGLAYEQYF. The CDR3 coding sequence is TGCGCCAGCAGCCAAGATCCGGGACTAGCCTACGAGCAGTACTTC.

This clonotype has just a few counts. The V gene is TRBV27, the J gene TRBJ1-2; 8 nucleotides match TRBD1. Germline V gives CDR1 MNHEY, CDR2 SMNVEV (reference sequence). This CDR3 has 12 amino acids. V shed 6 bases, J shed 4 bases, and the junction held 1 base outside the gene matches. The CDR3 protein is CASRTGAYGYTF. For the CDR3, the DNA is TGTGCCAGCAGGACAGGGGCCTATGGCTACACCTTC.